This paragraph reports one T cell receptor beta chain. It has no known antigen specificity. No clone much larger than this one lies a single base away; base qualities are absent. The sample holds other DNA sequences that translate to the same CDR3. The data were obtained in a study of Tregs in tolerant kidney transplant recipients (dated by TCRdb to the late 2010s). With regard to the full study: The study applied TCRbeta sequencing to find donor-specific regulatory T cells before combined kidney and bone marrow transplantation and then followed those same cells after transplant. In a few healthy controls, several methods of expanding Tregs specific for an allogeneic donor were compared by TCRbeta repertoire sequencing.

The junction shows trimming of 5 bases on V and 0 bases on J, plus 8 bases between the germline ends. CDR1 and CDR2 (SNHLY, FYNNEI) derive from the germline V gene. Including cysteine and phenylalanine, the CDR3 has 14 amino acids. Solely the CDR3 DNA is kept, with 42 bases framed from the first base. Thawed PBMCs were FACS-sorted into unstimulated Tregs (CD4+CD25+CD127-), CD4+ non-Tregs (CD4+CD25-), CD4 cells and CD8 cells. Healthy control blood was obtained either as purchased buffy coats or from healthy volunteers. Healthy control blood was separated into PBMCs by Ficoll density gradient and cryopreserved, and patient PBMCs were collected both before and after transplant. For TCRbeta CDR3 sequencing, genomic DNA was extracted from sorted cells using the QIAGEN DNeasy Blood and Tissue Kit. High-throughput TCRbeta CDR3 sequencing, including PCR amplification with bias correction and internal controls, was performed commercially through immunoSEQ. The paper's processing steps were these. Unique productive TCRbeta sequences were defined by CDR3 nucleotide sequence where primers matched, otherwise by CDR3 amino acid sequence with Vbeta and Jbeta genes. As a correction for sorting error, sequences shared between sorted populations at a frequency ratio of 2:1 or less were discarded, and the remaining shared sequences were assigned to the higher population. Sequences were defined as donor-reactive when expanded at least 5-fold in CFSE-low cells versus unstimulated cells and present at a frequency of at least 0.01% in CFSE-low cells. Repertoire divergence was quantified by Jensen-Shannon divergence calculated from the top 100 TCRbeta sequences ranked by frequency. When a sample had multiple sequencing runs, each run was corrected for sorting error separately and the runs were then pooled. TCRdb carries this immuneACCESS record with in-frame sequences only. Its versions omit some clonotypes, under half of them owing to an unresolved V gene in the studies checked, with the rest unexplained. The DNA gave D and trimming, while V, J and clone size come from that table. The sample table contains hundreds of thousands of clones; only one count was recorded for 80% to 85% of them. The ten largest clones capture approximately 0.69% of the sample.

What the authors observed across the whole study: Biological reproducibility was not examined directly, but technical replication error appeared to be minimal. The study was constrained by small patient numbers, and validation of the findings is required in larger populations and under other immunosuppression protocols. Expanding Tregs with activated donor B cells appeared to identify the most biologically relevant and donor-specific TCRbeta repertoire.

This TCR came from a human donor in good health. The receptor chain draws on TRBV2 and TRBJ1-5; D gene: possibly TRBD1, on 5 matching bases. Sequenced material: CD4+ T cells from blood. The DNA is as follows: TGTGCCAGCAGTTCCCAGGGTAGCAATCAGCCCCAGCATTTT. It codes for CASSSQGSNQPQHF.